This T cell receptor beta chain was identified during a study of T cell changes during pregnancy in multiple sclerosis. Only in-frame clones appear in the TCRdb table, and some are missing; sequencing was by immunoSEQ multiplex PCR. The sample lists approximately 90,000 clones; approximately 90% were seen once. V lost 7 bases to trimming and J lost 8 bases, with 21 bases between them. The CDR3 runs 14 residues. Germline V lookup: CDR1 SQVTM, CDR2 ANQGSEA. The rearrangement links TRBV29-1 to TRBJ2-1; D is possibly TRBD2 (5 bases). The TCR comes from a female donor with multiple sclerosis, enrolled in a pregnancy study. Sequenced material: peripheral blood, taken before pregnancy. Here the CDR3 DNA reads TGCAGCGCCACTAGGTGGCCCCTTACAGATGAGCAGTTCTTC. Its translation: CSATRWPLTDEQFF.